The rows below give T cell receptor beta chains drawn from one sample of a study of blood T cell repertoires in COVID-19. Clones were read by immunoSEQ multiplex PCR, and TCRdb kept only the in-frame ones, dropping some. The repertoire has fewer than 250,000 clones, roughly 90% of them found once; the top ten carry approximately 8%. Material for sequencing was PBMCs or T cells enriched from blood (not recorded which). Receptors were obtained from a woman between 18 and 29 years old who had recovered from COVID-19. Each CDR3 is given with its conserved first and last residue. Fields, in order: J gene, V gene, clone size, D gene, CDR3 protein, CDR3 DNA. The D gene is left open where the match is weak. The size field is filled for only some rows; it gives once, few, many or a size class.

j_gene: TRBJ2-5
v_gene: TRBV7-9
abundance: -
d_gene: -
CDR3aa: CASSSERFQETQYF
CDR3nt: TGTGCCAGCAGCTCTGAGCGCTTCCAAGAGACCCAGTACTTC

j_gene: TRBJ1-1
v_gene: TRBV15
abundance: -
d_gene: -
CDR3aa: CATSRGVGVPYHMNTEAFF
CDR3nt: TGTGCCACCAGCAGAGGAGTAGGGGTTCCTTATCACATGAACACTGAAGCTTTCTTT

j_gene: TRBJ1-6
v_gene: TRBV10-2
abundance: -
d_gene: TRBD1
CDR3aa: CASRHTGTANSPLHF
CDR3nt: TGCGCCAGCAGACACACCGGGACAGCAAATTCACCCCTCCACTTT

j_gene: TRBJ1-1
v_gene: TRBV5-4
abundance: -
d_gene: TRBD1
CDR3aa: CASSRDRVGTEAFF
CDR3nt: TGTGCCAGCAGCCGGGACAGGGTCGGCACTGAAGCTTTCTTT

j_gene: TRBJ2-6
v_gene: TRBV9
abundance: -
d_gene: -
CDR3aa: CASSPTGGANVLTF
CDR3nt: TGTGCCAGCAGCCCCACGGGAGGGGCCAACGTCCTGACTTTC

j_gene: TRBJ2-5
v_gene: TRBV7-7
abundance: -
d_gene: TRBD1
CDR3aa: CASSPGQGETQYF
CDR3nt: TGTGCCAGCAGCCCGGGACAGGGTGAGACCCAGTACTTC

j_gene: TRBJ2-7
v_gene: TRBV5-1
abundance: -
d_gene: -
CDR3aa: CASSFKGPSEQYF
CDR3nt: TGCGCCAGCAGCTTCAAGGGGCCGAGCGAGCAGTACTTC

j_gene: TRBJ1-4
v_gene: TRBV25-1
abundance: -
d_gene: -
CDR3aa: CASSEYGASNEKLFF
CDR3nt: TGTGCCAGCAGTGAATATGGGGCCTCTAATGAAAAACTGTTTTTT

j_gene: TRBJ1-6
v_gene: TRBV28
abundance: -
d_gene: -
CDR3aa: CASSRLLRWASYNSPLHF
CDR3nt: TGTGCCAGCAGTCGGCTCCTAAGGTGGGCCTCCTATAATTCACCCCTCCACTTT

j_gene: TRBJ2-7
v_gene: TRBV6-2/TRBV6-3
abundance: -
d_gene: -
CDR3aa: CASSYGASTEQYF
CDR3nt: TGTGCCAGCAGTTACGGGGCTAGTACCGAGCAGTACTTC

j_gene: TRBJ2-3
v_gene: TRBV6-5
abundance: -
d_gene: -
CDR3aa: CASTEGAGTQYF
CDR3nt: TGTGCCAGCACCGAAGGGGCGGGAACGCAGTATTTT

j_gene: TRBJ2-3
v_gene: TRBV2
abundance: -
d_gene: TRBD2
CDR3aa: CASNALTSGALTDTQYF
CDR3nt: TGTGCCAGCAATGCACTGACTAGCGGGGCCCTAACAGATACGCAGTATTTT

j_gene: TRBJ2-3
v_gene: TRBV11-1
abundance: -
d_gene: TRBD2
CDR3aa: CASSLASGGYTDTQYF
CDR3nt: TGTGCCAGCAGCTTAGCTAGCGGGGGTTACACAGATACGCAGTATTTT

j_gene: TRBJ1-1
v_gene: TRBV13
abundance: -
d_gene: -
CDR3aa: CASSPPLRGRLAFF
CDR3nt: TGTGCCAGCAGCCCCCCATTGAGGGGGAGATTAGCTTTCTTT

j_gene: TRBJ1-1
v_gene: TRBV15
abundance: -
d_gene: -
CDR3aa: CATSNDGGTEAFF
CDR3nt: TGTGCCACCAGCAATGACGGGGGGACTGAAGCTTTCTTT

j_gene: TRBJ1-1
v_gene: TRBV14
abundance: -
d_gene: TRBD1
CDR3aa: CASSPGQGMNTEAFF
CDR3nt: TGTGCCAGCAGCCCCGGACAGGGAATGAACACTGAAGCTTTCTTT

j_gene: TRBJ1-1
v_gene: TRBV12-3/TRBV12-4
abundance: -
d_gene: -
CDR3aa: CASSLARAAEAFF
CDR3nt: TGTGCCAGCAGTTTAGCCAGGGCGGCTGAAGCTTTCTTT

j_gene: TRBJ1-1
v_gene: TRBV5-1
abundance: -
d_gene: TRBD1
CDR3aa: CASGGTATEAFF
CDR3nt: TGCGCCAGCGGAGGGACAGCAACTGAAGCTTTCTTT

j_gene: TRBJ1-1
v_gene: TRBV27
abundance: -
d_gene: TRBD1
CDR3aa: CASSLLPGTGTTEAFF
CDR3nt: TGTGCCAGCAGTTTACTTCCCGGGACAGGGACTACTGAAGCTTTCTTT

j_gene: TRBJ2-2
v_gene: TRBV4-2
abundance: once
d_gene: TRBD2
CDR3aa: CASSPPRGGSAGELFF
CDR3nt: TGTGCCAGCAGCCCTCCCCGGGGGGGCTCGGCCGGGGAGCTGTTTTTT

j_gene: TRBJ1-6
v_gene: TRBV15
abundance: -
d_gene: TRBD1
CDR3aa: CATRLDRGNNSPLHF
CDR3nt: TGTGCCACCAGGTTGGACAGGGGGAATAATTCACCCCTCCACTTT

j_gene: TRBJ1-5
v_gene: TRBV4-1
abundance: -
d_gene: -
CDR3aa: CASSQEAGSNQPQHF
CDR3nt: TGCGCCAGCAGCCAAGAGGCAGGTAGCAATCAGCCCCAGCATTTT

j_gene: TRBJ2-4
v_gene: TRBV10-1
abundance: -
d_gene: -
CDR3aa: CASSEMGKGVKNIQYF
CDR3nt: TGCGCCAGCAGTGAAATGGGGAAGGGAGTCAAAAACATTCAGTACTTC

j_gene: TRBJ1-2
v_gene: TRBV6-5
abundance: -
d_gene: -
CDR3aa: CASRSTGDYGYTF
CDR3nt: TGTGCCAGCAGGTCGACAGGTGATTATGGCTACACCTTC

j_gene: TRBJ2-3
v_gene: TRBV4-1
abundance: -
d_gene: TRBD1
CDR3aa: CASSPGHNRGRTDTQYF
CDR3nt: TGCGCCAGCAGCCCAGGCCACAACAGGGGGCGTACAGATACGCAGTATTTT

j_gene: TRBJ1-6
v_gene: TRBV20-1
abundance: -
d_gene: -
CDR3aa: CSASIARDNSPLHF
CDR3nt: TGCAGTGCTAGTATTGCACGGGATAATTCACCCCTCCACTTT

j_gene: TRBJ2-1
v_gene: TRBV5-4
abundance: -
d_gene: -
CDR3aa: CASSLYGGLGFNEQFF
CDR3nt: TGTGCCAGCAGCTTGTACGGGGGTCTGGGCTTCAATGAGCAGTTCTTC

j_gene: TRBJ2-1
v_gene: TRBV5-1
abundance: -
d_gene: TRBD1
CDR3aa: CASSPGTGGDEQFF
CDR3nt: TGCGCCAGCAGCCCCGGGACAGGGGGGGATGAGCAGTTCTTC

j_gene: TRBJ1-4
v_gene: TRBV7-3
abundance: -
d_gene: -
CDR3aa: CASRDREKLFF
CDR3nt: TGTGCCAGCAGAGATAGAGAAAAACTGTTTTTT

j_gene: TRBJ2-3
v_gene: TRBV2
abundance: -
d_gene: -
CDR3aa: CASSAYSGGAIVDTQYF
CDR3nt: TGTGCCAGCAGTGCCTATAGTGGGGGCGCAATAGTTGATACGCAGTATTTT

j_gene: TRBJ2-3
v_gene: TRBV11-2
abundance: -
d_gene: TRBD2
CDR3aa: CATKGLASDTQYF
CDR3nt: TGTGCCACAAAGGGACTAGCCTCAGATACGCAGTATTTT

j_gene: TRBJ1-3
v_gene: TRBV19
abundance: -
d_gene: -
CDR3aa: CASSIQTLSGNTIYF
CDR3nt: TGTGCCAGTAGTATCCAGACACTCTCTGGAAACACCATATATTTT

j_gene: TRBJ1-5
v_gene: TRBV27
abundance: once
d_gene: -
CDR3aa: CASSPGRNQPQHF
CDR3nt: TGTGCCAGCAGTCCGGGGAGGAATCAGCCCCAGCATTTT

j_gene: TRBJ2-5
v_gene: TRBV24-1
abundance: -
d_gene: -
CDR3aa: CATSDTNRAETQYF
CDR3nt: TGTGCCACCAGTGATACAAACAGGGCAGAGACCCAGTACTTC

j_gene: TRBJ1-2
v_gene: TRBV3-1/TRBV3-2
abundance: -
d_gene: -
CDR3aa: CASSLYRYGYTF
CDR3nt: TGTGCCAGCAGCCTCTACCGGTATGGCTACACCTTC

j_gene: TRBJ2-1
v_gene: TRBV5-6
abundance: -
d_gene: TRBD2
CDR3aa: CASSLGGLALKGEQFF
CDR3nt: TGTGCCAGCAGCTTAGGCGGACTAGCGCTGAAGGGTGAGCAGTTCTTC

j_gene: TRBJ2-5
v_gene: TRBV27
abundance: -
d_gene: -
CDR3aa: CASRNWSYEETQYF
CDR3nt: TGTGCCAGCCGAAACTGGTCCTACGAAGAGACCCAGTACTTC

j_gene: TRBJ1-5
v_gene: TRBV5-1
abundance: -
d_gene: -
CDR3aa: CASSVGGGPNQPQHF
CDR3nt: TGCGCCAGCAGCGTAGGGGGGGGCCCCAATCAGCCCCAGCATTTT

j_gene: TRBJ2-3
v_gene: TRBV7-6
abundance: once
d_gene: -
CDR3aa: CASSPWPWRRTDTQYF
CDR3nt: TGTGCCAGCAGCCCGTGGCCGTGGAGGCGCACAGATACGCAGTATTTT

j_gene: TRBJ1-6
v_gene: TRBV11-2
abundance: -
d_gene: -
CDR3aa: CASSHRLAVGPPFSPLHF
CDR3nt: TGTGCCAGCAGCCATAGGTTGGCGGTAGGCCCCCCCTTTTCACCCCTCCACTTT

j_gene: TRBJ2-2
v_gene: TRBV5-5
abundance: -
d_gene: -
CDR3aa: CASTLATRKRTNTGELFF
CDR3nt: TGTGCCAGCACCCTAGCGACTAGAAAAAGGACGAACACCGGGGAGCTGTTTTTT

j_gene: TRBJ2-7
v_gene: TRBV2
abundance: few
d_gene: -
CDR3aa: CASNKMTDSYEQYF
CDR3nt: TGTGCCAGCAACAAAATGACAGATTCCTACGAGCAGTACTTC

j_gene: TRBJ2-2
v_gene: TRBV7-3
abundance: -
d_gene: -
CDR3aa: CASSLLGGGSTGELFF
CDR3nt: TGTGCCAGCAGCTTATTGGGCGGGGGCAGCACCGGGGAGCTGTTTTTT

j_gene: TRBJ1-1
v_gene: TRBV7-3
abundance: -
d_gene: -
CDR3aa: CASSSGQNTEAFF
CDR3nt: TGTGCCAGCAGCTCAGGACAGAACACTGAAGCTTTCTTT

j_gene: TRBJ2-5
v_gene: TRBV28
abundance: -
d_gene: TRBD1
CDR3aa: CASRDGTGGAQETQYF
CDR3nt: TGTGCCAGCAGGGACGGGACAGGGGGGGCTCAAGAGACCCAGTACTTC

j_gene: TRBJ1-5
v_gene: TRBV25-1
abundance: -
d_gene: -
CDR3aa: CASSGQPAGPQHF
CDR3nt: TGTGCCAGCAGCGGACAGCCTGCAGGGCCCCAGCATTTT

j_gene: TRBJ1-2
v_gene: TRBV10-3
abundance: -
d_gene: -
CDR3aa: CAITKDSLYGYTF
CDR3nt: TGTGCCATCACGAAGGACTCCCTCTATGGCTACACCTTC